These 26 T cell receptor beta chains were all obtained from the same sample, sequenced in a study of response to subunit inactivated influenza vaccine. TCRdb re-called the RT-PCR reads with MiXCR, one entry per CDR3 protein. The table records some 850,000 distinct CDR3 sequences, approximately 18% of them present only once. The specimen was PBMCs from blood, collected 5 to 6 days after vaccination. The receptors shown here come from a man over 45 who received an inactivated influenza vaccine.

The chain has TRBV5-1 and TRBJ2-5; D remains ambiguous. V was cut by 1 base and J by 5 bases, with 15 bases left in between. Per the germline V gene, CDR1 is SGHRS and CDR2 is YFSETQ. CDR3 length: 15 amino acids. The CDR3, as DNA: TGCGCCAGCAGCTTGTCTTTGTCTGCTCTGGAGACCCAGTACTTC. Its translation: CASSLSLSALETQYF.

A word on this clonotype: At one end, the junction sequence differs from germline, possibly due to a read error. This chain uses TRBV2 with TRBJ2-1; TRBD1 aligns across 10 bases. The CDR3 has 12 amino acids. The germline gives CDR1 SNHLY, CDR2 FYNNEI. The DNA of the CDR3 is TGCCGGACAGGGGGAGGGTACAATGAGCAGTTCTTC. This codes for CRTGGGYNEQFF.

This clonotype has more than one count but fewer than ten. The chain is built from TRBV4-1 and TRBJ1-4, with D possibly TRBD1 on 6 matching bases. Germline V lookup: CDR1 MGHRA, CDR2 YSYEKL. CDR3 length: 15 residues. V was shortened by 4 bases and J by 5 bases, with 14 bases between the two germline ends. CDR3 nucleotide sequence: TGCGCCAGCAGCCGCGCAGGGGTGGTAAATGAAAAACTGTTTTTT. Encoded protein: CASSRAGVVNEKLFF.

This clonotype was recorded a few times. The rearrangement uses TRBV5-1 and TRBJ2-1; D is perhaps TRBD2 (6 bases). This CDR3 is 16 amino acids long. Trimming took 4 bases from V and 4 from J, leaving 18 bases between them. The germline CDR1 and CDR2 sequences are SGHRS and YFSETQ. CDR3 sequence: CASSPLTAGTYNEQFF. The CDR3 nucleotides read TGCGCCAGCAGCCCTCTGACCGCGGGGACTTACAATGAGCAGTTCTTC.

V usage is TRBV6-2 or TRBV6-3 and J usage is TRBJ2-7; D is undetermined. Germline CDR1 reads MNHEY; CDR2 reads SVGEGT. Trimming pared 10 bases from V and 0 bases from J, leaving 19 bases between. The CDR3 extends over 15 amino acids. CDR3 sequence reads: CANYRSRIASYEQYF. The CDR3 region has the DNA TGTGCCAACTACCGATCCAGGATAGCCTCCTACGAGCAGTACTTC.

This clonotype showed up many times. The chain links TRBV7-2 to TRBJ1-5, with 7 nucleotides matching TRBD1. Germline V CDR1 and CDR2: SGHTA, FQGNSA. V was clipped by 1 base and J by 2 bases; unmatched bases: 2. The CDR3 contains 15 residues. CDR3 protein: CASSLVTGGNQPQHF. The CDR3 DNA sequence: TGTGCCAGCAGCTTAGTTACAGGGGGCAATCAGCCCCAGCATTTT. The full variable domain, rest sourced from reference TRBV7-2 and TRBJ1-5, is GAGVSQSPSNKVTEKGKDVELRCDPISGHTALYWYRQSLGQGLEFLIYFQGNSAPDKSGLPSDRFSAERTGGSVSTLTIQRTQQEDSAVYLCASSLVTGGNQPQHFGDGTRLSIL.

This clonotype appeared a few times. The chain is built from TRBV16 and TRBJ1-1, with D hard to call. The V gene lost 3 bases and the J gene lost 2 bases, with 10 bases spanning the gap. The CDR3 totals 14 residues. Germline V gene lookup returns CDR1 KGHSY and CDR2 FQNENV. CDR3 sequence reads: CASSHLPENTEAFF. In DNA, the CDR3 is TGTGCCAGCAGCCACCTTCCAGAAAACACTGAAGCTTTCTTT.

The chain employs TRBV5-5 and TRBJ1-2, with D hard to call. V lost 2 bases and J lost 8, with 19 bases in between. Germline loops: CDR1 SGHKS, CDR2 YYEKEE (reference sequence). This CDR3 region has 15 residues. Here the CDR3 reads CASSFQPQLGEGYTF. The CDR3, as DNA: TGTGCCAGCAGCTTTCAGCCGCAGTTGGGAGAAGGCTACACCTTC.

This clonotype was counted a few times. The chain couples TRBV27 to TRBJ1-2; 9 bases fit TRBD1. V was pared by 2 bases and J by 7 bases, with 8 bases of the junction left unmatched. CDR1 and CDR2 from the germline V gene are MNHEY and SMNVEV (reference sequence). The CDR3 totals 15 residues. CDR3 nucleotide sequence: TGTGCCAGCAGTTTAGGACAGGGGAGGCAAGGTGGCTACACCTTC. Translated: CASSLGQGRQGGYTF.

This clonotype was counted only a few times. The CDR3 protein is CASSAVSGANVLTF. The CDR3 DNA reads as TGTGCCAGCAGCGCAGTGAGCGGGGCCAACGTCCTGACTTTC. The chain links TRBV12-3 or TRBV12-4 to TRBJ2-6; D uncertain. The CDR3 runs 14 residues. V was clipped by 6 bases and J by 4 bases, with 10 bases between them.

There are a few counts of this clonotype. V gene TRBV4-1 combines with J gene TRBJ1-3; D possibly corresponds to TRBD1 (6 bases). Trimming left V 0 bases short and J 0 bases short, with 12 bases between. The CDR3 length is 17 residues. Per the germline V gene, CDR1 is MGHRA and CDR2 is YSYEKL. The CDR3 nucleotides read TGCGCCAGCAGCCAAGATCGGGGGACAACCTCTGGAAACACCATATATTTT. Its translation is CASSQDRGTTSGNTIYF.

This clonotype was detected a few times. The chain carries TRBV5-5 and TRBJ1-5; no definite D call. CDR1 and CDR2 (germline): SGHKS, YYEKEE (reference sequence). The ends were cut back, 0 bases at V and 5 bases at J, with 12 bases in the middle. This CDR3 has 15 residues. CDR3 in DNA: TGTGCCAGCAGCTTGGACCCGGCGCCTGATCAGCCCCAGCATTTT. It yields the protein CASSLDPAPDQPQHF.

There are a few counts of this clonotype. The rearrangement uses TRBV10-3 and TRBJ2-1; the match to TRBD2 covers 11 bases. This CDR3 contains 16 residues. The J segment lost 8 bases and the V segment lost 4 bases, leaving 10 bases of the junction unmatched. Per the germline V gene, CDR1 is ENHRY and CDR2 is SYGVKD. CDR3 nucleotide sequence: TGTGCCATCAGTGGGGCTAGCGGGGGGACGAGGGATGAGCAGTTCTTC. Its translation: CAISGASGGTRDEQFF.

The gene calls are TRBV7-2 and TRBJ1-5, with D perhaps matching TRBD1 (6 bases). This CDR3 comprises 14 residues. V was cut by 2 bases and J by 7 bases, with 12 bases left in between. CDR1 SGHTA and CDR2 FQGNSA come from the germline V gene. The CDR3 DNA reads TGTGCCAGCAGCTTAAATTGGGGGGGCCAGCCCCAGCATTTT. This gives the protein CASSLNWGGQPQHF. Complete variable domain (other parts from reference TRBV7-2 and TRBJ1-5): GAGVSQSPSNKVTEKGKDVELRCDPISGHTALYWYRQSLGQGLEFLIYFQGNSAPDKSGLPSDRFSAERTGGSVSTLTIQRTQQEDSAVYLCASSLNWGGQPQHFGDGTRLSIL.

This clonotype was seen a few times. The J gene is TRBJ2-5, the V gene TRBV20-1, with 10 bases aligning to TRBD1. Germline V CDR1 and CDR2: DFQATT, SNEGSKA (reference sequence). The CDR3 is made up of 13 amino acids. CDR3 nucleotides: TGCAGCGGGACAGGGGTCTCCAGGGAGACCCAGTACTTC. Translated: CSGTGVSRETQYF.

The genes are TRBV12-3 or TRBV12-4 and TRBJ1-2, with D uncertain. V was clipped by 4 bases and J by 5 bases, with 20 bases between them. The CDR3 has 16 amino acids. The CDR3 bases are TGTGCCAGCAGTTCCTCCGGGTCAAATTTCCGGTATGGCTACACCTTC. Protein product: CASSSSGSNFRYGYTF.

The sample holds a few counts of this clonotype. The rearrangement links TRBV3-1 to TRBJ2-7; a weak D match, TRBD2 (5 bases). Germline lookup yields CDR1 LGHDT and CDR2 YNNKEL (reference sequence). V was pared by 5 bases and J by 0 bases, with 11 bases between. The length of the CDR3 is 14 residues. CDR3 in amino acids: CASSYFGDSYEQYF. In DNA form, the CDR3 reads TGTGCCAGCAGCTACTTCGGGGACTCCTACGAGCAGTACTTC.

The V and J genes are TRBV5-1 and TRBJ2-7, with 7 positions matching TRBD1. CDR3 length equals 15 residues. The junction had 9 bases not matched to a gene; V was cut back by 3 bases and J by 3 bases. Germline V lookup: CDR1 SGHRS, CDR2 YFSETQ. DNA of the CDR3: TGCGCCAGCAGCTGGGGACAGAGCTTAATCTACGAGCAGTACTTC. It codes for CASSWGQSLIYEQYF.

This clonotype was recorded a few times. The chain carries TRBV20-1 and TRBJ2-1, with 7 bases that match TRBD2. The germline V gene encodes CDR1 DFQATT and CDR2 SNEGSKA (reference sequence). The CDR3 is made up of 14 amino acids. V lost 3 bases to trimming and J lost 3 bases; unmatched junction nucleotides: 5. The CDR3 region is CSASGQRGYNEQFF. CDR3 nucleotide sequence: TGCAGTGCTAGCGGCCAGCGGGGCTACAATGAGCAGTTCTTC.

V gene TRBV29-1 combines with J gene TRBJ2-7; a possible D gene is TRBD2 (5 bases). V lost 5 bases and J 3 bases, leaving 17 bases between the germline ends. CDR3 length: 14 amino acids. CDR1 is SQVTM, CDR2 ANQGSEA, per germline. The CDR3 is CSVPGLGESYEQYF. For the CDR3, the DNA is TGCAGCGTTCCTGGACTGGGCGAAAGCTACGAGCAGTACTTC.

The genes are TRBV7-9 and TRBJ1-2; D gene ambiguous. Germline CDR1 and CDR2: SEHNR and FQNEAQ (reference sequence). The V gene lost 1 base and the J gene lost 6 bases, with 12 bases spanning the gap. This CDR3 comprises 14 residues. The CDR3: CASSLGAEIDGYTF. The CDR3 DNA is TGTGCCAGCAGCTTAGGGGCGGAGATAGATGGCTACACCTTC.

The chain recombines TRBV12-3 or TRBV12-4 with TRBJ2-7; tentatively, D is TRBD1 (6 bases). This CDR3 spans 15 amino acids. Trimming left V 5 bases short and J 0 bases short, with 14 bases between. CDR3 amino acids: CASSPRGGYSYEQYF. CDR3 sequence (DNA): TGTGCCAGCAGTCCCCGAGGGGGATACTCCTACGAGCAGTACTTC.

This CDR3 is CASSQAWTGPRSRRGNIQYF. Here the CDR3 DNA reads TGCGCCAGCAGCCAAGCCTGGACTGGCCCTAGGTCGCGTAGGGGGAACATTCAGTACTTC. This sequence joins TRBV4-1 and TRBJ2-4; D is perhaps TRBD1 (6 bases). Germline V gene sequence: CDR1 MGHRA, CDR2 YSYEKL. The V and J ends lost 1 base and 7 bases respectively, with 29 bases between them. The CDR3 consists of 20 residues.

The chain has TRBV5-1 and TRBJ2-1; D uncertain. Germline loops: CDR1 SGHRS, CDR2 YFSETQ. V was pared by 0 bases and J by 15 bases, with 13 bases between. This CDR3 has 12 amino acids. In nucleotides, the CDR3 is TGCGCCAGCAGCTTGGCGGCGGCGGCGCCGTTCTTC. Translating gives CASSLAAAAPFF.

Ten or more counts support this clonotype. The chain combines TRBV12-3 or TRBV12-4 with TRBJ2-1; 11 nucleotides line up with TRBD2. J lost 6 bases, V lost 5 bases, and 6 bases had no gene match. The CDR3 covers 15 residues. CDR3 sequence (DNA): TGTGCCAGCAGTCCATTAGCGGGGGGGCTCAATGAGCAGTTCTTC. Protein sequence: CASSPLAGGLNEQFF.

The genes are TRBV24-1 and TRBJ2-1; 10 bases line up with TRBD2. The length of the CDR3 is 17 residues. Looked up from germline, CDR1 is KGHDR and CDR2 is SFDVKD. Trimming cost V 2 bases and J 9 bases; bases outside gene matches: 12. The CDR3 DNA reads TGTGCCACCAGTGATTGGACTAGCGGATCACTCTTGGGTGAGCAGTTCTTC. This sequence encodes CATSDWTSGSLLGEQFF.